These T cell receptor beta chains were read from a single sample in a study of OX40 agonist ivuxolimab in advanced cancers. Measured with immunoSEQ multiplex PCR; TCRdb has only the in-frame clones, and not every one. The table lists 35,000 to 45,000 clones, about 88% of them singletons. The source material was CD4+ or CD8+ T cells sorted from blood, sampled in a trial of the OX40 agonist ivuxolimab. The receptor source for this set is an adult with an advanced solid tumor such as melanoma, head and neck, liver or kidney cancer. Both conserved end residues are part of each CDR3. A D gene is named only where the DNA matches it firmly. Only some rows state a clone size, as once, few, many or a class for expanded clones.

d_gene,abundance,j_gene,v_gene,CDR3nt,CDR3aa
NA,NA,TRBJ2-3,TRBV9,TGTGCCAGCAGCGTAGCTACGGTGGGAGATACGCAGTATTTT,CASSVATVGDTQYF
NA,NA,TRBJ2-3,TRBV9,TGTGCCAGCAGCGTCCAGGGGACTAGCACAGATACGCAGTATTTT,CASSVQGTSTDTQYF
NA,NA,TRBJ2-1,TRBV9,TGTGCCAGCAGCGTAGAGGGACTCAACAATGAGCAGTTCTTC,CASSVEGLNNEQFF
TRBD1,once,TRBJ2-7,TRBV27,TGTGCCAGCAGTCCAGGACAGGGGGGAGGCGAGCAGTACTTC,CASSPGQGGGEQYF
NA,NA,TRBJ2-2,TRBV4-1,TGCGCCAGCAGCCAAGATCCCGACGGATACACCGGGGAGCTGTTTTTT,CASSQDPDGYTGELFF
NA,NA,TRBJ2-7,TRBV21-1,TGTGCCAGCAGCACCCCCAGGCCTGAGCGGAACTCCTACGAGCAGTACTTC,CASSTPRPERNSYEQYF
NA,NA,TRBJ2-2,TRBV7-7,TGTGCCAGCAGCTTAGCCGGGGACGCCGGGGAGCTGTTTTTT,CASSLAGDAGELFF
TRBD1,NA,TRBJ2-3,TRBV7-2,TGTGCCAGCAGCCCCGGGACAGTGAATGGGGATACGCAGTATTTT,CASSPGTVNGDTQYF
TRBD1,NA,TRBJ1-4,TRBV11-3,TGTGCCAGCAGCAGGGGACAGGGAGAGGAGGAAAAACTGTTTTTT,CASSRGQGEEEKLFF
NA,NA,TRBJ1-1,TRBV28,TGTGCCAGCAGTTTATCTTGGGGTGGAACTGAAGCTTTCTTT,CASSLSWGGTEAFF
TRBD2,NA,TRBJ2-2,TRBV15,TGTGCCACCAGCAGAAACGCCGCGGGAGTAAGCACCGGGGAGCTGTTTTTT,CATSRNAAGVSTGELFF
TRBD1,medium-sized,TRBJ1-2,TRBV13,TGTGCCAGCAGCAAGGACAGGGGTAACTATGGCTACACCTTC,CASSKDRGNYGYTF
TRBD1,NA,TRBJ1-4,TRBV28,TGTGCCAGCAGTAGTACGGGACAGTCGGCGTCAGGTGAAAAACTGTTTTTT,CASSSTGQSASGEKLFF
NA,NA,TRBJ2-5,TRBV4-1,TGCGCCAGCAGCCTCAGCCGTCGGGAGACCCAGTACTTC,CASSLSRRETQYF
NA,NA,TRBJ2-2,TRBV4-1,TGCGCCAGCAGCCAAGGACTAGGGACCCAGGGGAACACCGGGGAGCTGTTTTTT,CASSQGLGTQGNTGELFF
TRBD1,NA,TRBJ1-1,TRBV6-5,TGTGCCAGCAGTATGACAGGGCTAACTGAAGCTTTCTTT,CASSMTGLTEAFF
TRBD1,NA,TRBJ1-3,TRBV14,TGTGCCAGCAGCCCGCCAGGGGGCTCTGGAAACACCATATATTTT,CASSPPGGSGNTIYF
TRBD1,NA,TRBJ2-3,TRBV27,TGTGCCAGCAGTTTACTCAGGGGGGATACGCAGTATTTT,CASSLLRGDTQYF
NA,NA,TRBJ1-2,TRBV14,TGTGCCAGCAGCCGTACAGGACCCCTAGCTAACTATGGCTACACCTTC,CASSRTGPLANYGYTF
NA,once,TRBJ2-1,TRBV9,TGTGCCAGCAGCGTAGTATGGGGCAGGGAGCAGTTCTTC,CASSVVWGREQFF
NA,NA,TRBJ1-1,TRBV7-9,TGTGCCAGCAGCTTAGCGCTGGCAGATGAAGCTTTCTTT,CASSLALADEAFF
TRBD2,NA,TRBJ2-1,TRBV7-6,TGTGCCAGCAGCTTATTGGGACTAGCGGGAGGGCCGGGCAATGAGCAGTTCTTC,CASSLLGLAGGPGNEQFF
NA,NA,TRBJ2-1,TRBV13,TGTGCCAGCAGCGACCCCGGGAGCTCCTACAATGAGCAGTTCTTC,CASSDPGSSYNEQFF
NA,NA,TRBJ2-7,TRBV6-1,TGTGCCAGCAGTGAATTCGCGGGACCCTACGAGCAGTACTTC,CASSEFAGPYEQYF
NA,once,TRBJ2-7,TRBV19,TGTGCCAGTAGTAAGATGGGGGGCGGCCACGAGCAGTACTTC,CASSKMGGGHEQYF
TRBD2,NA,TRBJ2-7,TRBV4-2,TGTGCCAGCAGCCAAGATATCTTGACTAGCGGTACCTACGAGCAGTACTTC,CASSQDILTSGTYEQYF
TRBD1,medium-sized,TRBJ2-7,TRBV6-1,TGTGCCAGCAGTGGGGACAGGGGATCCTACGAGCAGTACTTC,CASSGDRGSYEQYF
NA,NA,TRBJ2-3,TRBV9,TGTGCCAGCAGCGTGGGTAGGGTCGCAGATACGCAGTATTTT,CASSVGRVADTQYF
NA,once,TRBJ2-3,TRBV13,TGTGCCAGCAGCCCGACGCCGGTTAATACGCAGTATTTT,CASSPTPVNTQYF
NA,NA,TRBJ2-3,TRBV28,TGTGCCAGCAGTTTGGTTCCCGGGGAATTAGATACGCAGTATTTT,CASSLVPGELDTQYF
NA,NA,TRBJ2-1,TRBV29-1,TGCAGCGTTGAGCTAGCGATCTCCTACAATGAGCAGTTCTTC,CSVELAISYNEQFF
TRBD1,NA,TRBJ2-7,TRBV23-1,TGCGCCAGGATTCCGGGACAGGGTCACCAACAACTTCAACACGAGCAGTACTTC,CARIPGQGHQQLQHEQYF
NA,NA,TRBJ1-5,TRBV7-6,TGTGCCAGCAGCTTAGGGCCCAGGGGCCAGCCCCAGCATTTT,CASSLGPRGQPQHF
NA,NA,TRBJ1-5,TRBV6-4,TGTGCCAGCAGTCTTGGTAGGGGTCAGCCCCAGCATTTT,CASSLGRGQPQHF
TRBD2,NA,TRBJ2-1,TRBV9,TGTGCCAGCAGCCCCATGGGACTAGGGTACAATGAGCAGTTCTTC,CASSPMGLGYNEQFF
TRBD2,NA,TRBJ2-1,TRBV19,TGTGCCAGTACGCCCTGGGGGGGAACGTACAATGAGCAGTTCTTC,CASTPWGGTYNEQFF
NA,NA,TRBJ2-5,TRBV27,TGTGCCAGCGGGCTGGCGGGCTCCCTGGGGACCCAGTACTTC,CASGLAGSLGTQYF
NA,NA,TRBJ2-1,TRBV7-3,TGTGCCAGCAGCGGAACCGGGACCGAGCAGTTCTTC,CASSGTGTEQFF
NA,NA,TRBJ1-1,TRBV7-6,TGTGCCAGCAGCTACAGGGACGGGAACACTGAAGCTTTCTTT,CASSYRDGNTEAFF
NA,NA,TRBJ2-7,TRBV29-1,TGCAGCGTTTGTGGAGGACGGGTCTACGAGCAGTACTTC,CSVCGGRVYEQYF
NA,NA,TRBJ2-2,TRBV6-6,TGTGCCAGCAGTTACTCGGTGAACACCGGGGAGCTGTTTTTT,CASSYSVNTGELFF
NA,NA,TRBJ2-1,TRBV4-3,TGCGCCAGCAGCCAATTGAGCGGAACTAGTCGCGATGAGCAGTTCTTC,CASSQLSGTSRDEQFF
NA,NA,TRBJ1-5,TRBV28,TGTGCCAGCAGTTTAGGGATAGACCGATATAGCAATCAGCCCCAGCATTTT,CASSLGIDRYSNQPQHF
TRBD1,NA,TRBJ1-2,TRBV15,TGTGCCACCAGTCAAGAGACAGGGGTTAACTATGGCTACACCTTC,CATSQETGVNYGYTF
NA,NA,TRBJ2-7,TRBV28,TGTGCCAGCAGTTTAATCTTCCACGAGCAGTACTTC,CASSLIFHEQYF